This entry features one T cell receptor beta chain sequence. As originally analysed: Cell counts per sample came from amplifying reference gene primers. Here immunoSEQ multiplex PCR was the method, and the copy in TCRdb shows in-frame clones only, minus some. D and trimming were read from the DNA, whereas the V and J calls and clone size are those reported in that table. This table has 250,000 to 350,000 clones, roughly 83% appearing once. The entry originates in a study of blood T cell repertoires in COVID-19. Study information: Material from acute and convalescent COVID-19 was sourced from the United States, Italy and Spain. T cells, B-cell-depleted T cells, or PBMCs provided the cDNA or gDNA that served as material.

The germline V gene has CDR1 SEHNR and CDR2 FQNEAQ (reference sequence). This CDR3 spans 16 amino acids. The J segment lost 0 bases and the V segment lost 4 bases, leaving 7 bases of the junction unmatched. Seattle's cohort entered during active infection and was followed longitudinally. The specimen sequenced was peripheral blood. The receptor was isolated from a human donor with COVID-19, enrolled during active disease. The donor label of this sample is uncertain. The J gene is TRBJ2-3, the V gene TRBV7-9; 7 bases are a match to TRBD2. CDR3 protein: CASSSRAGTSTDTQYF. CDR3 DNA: TGTGCCAGCAGCTCCCGAGCGGGAACTAGCACAGATACGCAGTATTTT. The whole variable domain, remainder taken from reference TRBV7-9 and TRBJ2-3, is DTGVSQNPRHKITKRGQNVTFRCDPISEHNRLYWYRQTLGQGPEFLTYFQNEAQLEKSRLLSDRFSAERPKGSFSTLEIQRTEQGDSAMYLCASSSRAGTSTDTQYFGPGTRLTVL.